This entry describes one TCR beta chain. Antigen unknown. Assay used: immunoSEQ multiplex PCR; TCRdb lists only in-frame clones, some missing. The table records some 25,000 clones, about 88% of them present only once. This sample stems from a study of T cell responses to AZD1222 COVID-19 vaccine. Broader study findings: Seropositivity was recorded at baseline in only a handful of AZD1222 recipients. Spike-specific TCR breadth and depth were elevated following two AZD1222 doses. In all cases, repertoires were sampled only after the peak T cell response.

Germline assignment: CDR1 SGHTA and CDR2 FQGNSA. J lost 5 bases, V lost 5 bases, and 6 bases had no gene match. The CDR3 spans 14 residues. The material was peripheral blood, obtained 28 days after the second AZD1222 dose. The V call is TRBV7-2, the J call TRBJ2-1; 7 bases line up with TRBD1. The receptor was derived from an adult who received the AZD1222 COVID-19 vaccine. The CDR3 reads CASSPRTGHNEQFF. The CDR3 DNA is TGTGCCAGCAGCCCAAGGACAGGACACAATGAGCAGTTCTTC.